This T cell receptor beta chain was identified during a study of OX40 agonist ivuxolimab in advanced cancers. Turning to the study itself: Those enrolled were 80% to 85% male, with a mean age of around 55 years and ages from roughly 20 to 85.

Study-level results: Fewer expanded clones were found on average in CD4+ than in CD8+ T cells.

Sequencing was performed with immunoSEQ multiplex PCR; in TCRdb, only in-frame clones are kept and a portion is missing. The sample has around 66,000 clones; around 89% are singletons. To note about this clone: Its specificity is not known.

Germline CDR1 ENHRY, CDR2 SYGVKD. Trimming cost V 6 bases and J 3 bases; bases outside gene matches: 8. The CDR3 contains 15 residues. The sample consisted of CD4+ or CD8+ T cells sorted from blood, taken in a trial of the OX40 agonist ivuxolimab. The V call is TRBV10-3, the J call TRBJ2-7; TRBD1 agrees at 10 bases. The receptor was isolated from an adult with an advanced solid tumor such as melanoma, head and neck, liver or kidney cancer. The CDR3 loop reads CAISRTGTGDYEQYF. In DNA, the CDR3 is TGTGCCATCAGCCGGACCGGGACAGGGGACTACGAGCAGTACTTC.